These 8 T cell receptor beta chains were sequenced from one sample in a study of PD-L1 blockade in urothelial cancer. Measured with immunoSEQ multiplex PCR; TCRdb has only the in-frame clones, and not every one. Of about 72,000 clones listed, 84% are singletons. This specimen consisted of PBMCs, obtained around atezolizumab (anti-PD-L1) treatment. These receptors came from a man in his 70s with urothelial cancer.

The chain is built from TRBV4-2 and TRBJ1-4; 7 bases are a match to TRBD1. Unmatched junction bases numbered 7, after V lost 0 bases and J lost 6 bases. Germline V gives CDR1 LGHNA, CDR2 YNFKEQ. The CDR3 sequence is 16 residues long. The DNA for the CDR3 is TGTGCCAGCAGCCAAGAAGTTACAGGGGTCGATGAAAAACTGTTTTTT. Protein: CASSQEVTGVDEKLFF.

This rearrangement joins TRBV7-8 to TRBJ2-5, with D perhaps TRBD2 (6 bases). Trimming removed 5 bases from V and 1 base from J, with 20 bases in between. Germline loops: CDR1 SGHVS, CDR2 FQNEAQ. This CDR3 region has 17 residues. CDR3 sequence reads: CASSRIIRERGQETQYF. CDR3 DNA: TGTGCCAGCAGCCGTATAATACGGGAGAGGGGCCAAGAGACCCAGTACTTC. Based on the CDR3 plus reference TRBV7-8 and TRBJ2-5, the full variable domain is GAGVSQSPRYKVAKRGQDVALRCDPISGHVSLFWYQQALGQGPEFLTYFQNEAQLDKSGLPSDRFFAERPEGSVSTLKIQRTQQEDSAVYLCASSRIIRERGQETQYFGPGTRLLVL.

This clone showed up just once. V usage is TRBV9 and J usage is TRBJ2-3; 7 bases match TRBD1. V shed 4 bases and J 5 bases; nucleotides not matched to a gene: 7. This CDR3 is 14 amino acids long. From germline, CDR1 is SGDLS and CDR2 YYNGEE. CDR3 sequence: CASSLGQRVDTQYF. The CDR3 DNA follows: TGTGCCAGCAGCTTGGGACAGAGAGTAGATACGCAGTATTTT.

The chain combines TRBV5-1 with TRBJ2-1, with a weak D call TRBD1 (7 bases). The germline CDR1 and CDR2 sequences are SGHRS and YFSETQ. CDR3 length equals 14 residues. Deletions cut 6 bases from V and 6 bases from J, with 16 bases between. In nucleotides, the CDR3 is TGCGCCAGCATAGGAGGGGGCGCGGGCAATGAGCAGTTCTTC. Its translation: CASIGGGAGNEQFF.

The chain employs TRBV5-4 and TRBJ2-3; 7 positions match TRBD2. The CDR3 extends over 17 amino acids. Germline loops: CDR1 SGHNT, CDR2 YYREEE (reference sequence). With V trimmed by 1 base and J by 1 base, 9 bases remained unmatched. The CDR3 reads CASSLSPGLGGTDTQYF. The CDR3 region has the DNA TGTGCCAGCAGCTTGTCACCAGGACTAGGCGGCACAGATACGCAGTATTTT. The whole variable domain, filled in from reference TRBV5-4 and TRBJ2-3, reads ETGVTQSPTHLIKTRGQQVTLRCSSQSGHNTVSWYQQALGQGPQFIFQYYREEENGRGNFPPRFSGLQFPNYSSELNVNALELDDSALYLCASSLSPGLGGTDTQYFGPGTRLTVL.

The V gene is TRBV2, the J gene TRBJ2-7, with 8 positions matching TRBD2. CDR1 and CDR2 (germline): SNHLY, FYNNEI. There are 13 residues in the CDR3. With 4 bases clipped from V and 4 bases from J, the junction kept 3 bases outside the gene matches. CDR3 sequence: CASSVQRGYEQYF. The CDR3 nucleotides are TGTGCCAGCAGTGTACAGCGGGGGTACGAGCAGTACTTC.

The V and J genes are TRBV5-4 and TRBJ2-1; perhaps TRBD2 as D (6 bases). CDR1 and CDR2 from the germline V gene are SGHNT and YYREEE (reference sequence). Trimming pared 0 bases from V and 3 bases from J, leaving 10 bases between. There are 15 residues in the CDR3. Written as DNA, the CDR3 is TGTGCCAGCAGCTTGGCCGCGGGATTCTACAATGAGCAGTTCTTC. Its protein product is CASSLAAGFYNEQFF.

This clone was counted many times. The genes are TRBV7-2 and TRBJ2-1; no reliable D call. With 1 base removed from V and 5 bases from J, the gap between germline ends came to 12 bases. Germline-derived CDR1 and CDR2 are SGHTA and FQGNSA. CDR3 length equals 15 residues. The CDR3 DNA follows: TGTGCCAGCAGCTTAGAAGACTCGCCTAACAATGAGCAGTTCTTC. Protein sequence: CASSLEDSPNNEQFF.